This T cell receptor (beta chain) was sequenced in a study of blood T cell repertoires in COVID-19. Study summary: The study drew acute and convalescent COVID-19 samples from the United States, Italy and Spain.

The study assigned cohorts using participant-reported clinical history. Germline values: CDR1 LNHDA, CDR2 SQIVND (reference sequence). This CDR3 region has 17 residues. V lost 0 bases and J lost 3, with 14 bases in between. Repertoires were generated with immunoSEQ multiplex PCR, while TCRdb's copy carries only in-frame clones and drops some. The sample lists over 150,000 clones; 85% were seen once. This TCR derives from a middle-aged man who had recovered from COVID-19. Sequences were obtained from PBMCs or T cells enriched from blood (not recorded which). The chain joins TRBV19 to TRBJ1-4; D possibly corresponds to TRBD1 (6 bases). Here the CDR3 DNA reads TGTGCCAGTAGTATAGAGGGGGGCGGGAGACCTAATGAAAAACTGTTTTTT. Residues: CASSIEGGGRPNEKLFF.